A single sample is the source of the 18 T cell receptor beta chains below, sequenced in a study of vaccination and CD4 T cells after COVID-19. Stated treatment: roughly ten-day PBMC culture with coronavirus spike peptide pools or control peptides (ViraFEST assay). CD4+ T lymphocytes from the unexposed donor were collected before the COVID-19 pandemic (2011-2018). The Oncomine TCR Beta short-read assay was applied to DNA of cultured CD4+ T cells. TCRdb recomputed calls from the PCR reads with MiXCR, one row per CDR3 protein. Found here are 8,500 to 10,000 distinct CDR3 sequences, roughly 60% of them singletons; the top ten hold 20% to 25%. Their antigens are not known. Sequencing input: CD4+ T cells from blood, cultured in vitro. The receptors originated from a human donor in good health.

This clonotype was detected only once. V and J are TRBV6-5 and TRBJ2-1, with 7 bases lining up with TRBD2. The CDR3 covers 15 residues. From germline, CDR1 is MNHEY and CDR2 SVGAGI. The V and J ends lost 2 bases and 5 bases, in that order; junction bases with no gene match: 6. CDR3 in amino acids: CASSYGGSLHNEQFF. The CDR3, as DNA: TGTGCCAGCAGTTACGGCGGGAGTCTCCACAATGAGCAGTTCTTC.

The rearrangement uses TRBV6-5 and TRBJ1-1, with D perhaps TRBD1 (6 bases). The CDR3 has 13 amino acids. Germline V CDR1 and CDR2: MNHEY, SVGAGI. Trimming cost V 2 bases and J 4 bases, with 8 bases left between them. CDR3 region: CASSYRGVTEAFF. The DNA for the CDR3 is TGTGCCAGCAGTTACAGGGGGGTCACTGAAGCTTTCTTT.

The V and J genes are TRBV20-1 and TRBJ2-1; 7 nucleotides line up with TRBD2. Trimming removed 1 base from V and 4 bases from J; junction bases left unmatched: 4. The CDR3 is 14 amino acids. Looked up from germline, CDR1 is DFQATT and CDR2 is SNEGSKA (reference sequence). CDR3 region: CSARGDYIYNEQFF. Written as DNA, the CDR3 is TGCAGTGCTAGAGGGGACTACATTTACAATGAGCAGTTCTTC.

V and J are TRBV19 and TRBJ1-5; possible D gene TRBD1, 6 bases. The germline V gene has CDR1 LNHDA and CDR2 SQIVND (reference sequence). V dropped 0 bases and J dropped 12 bases, with 12 bases sitting between them. The CDR3 consists of 13 residues. This CDR3 reads CASSIDRWGLQHF. The CDR3 DNA follows: TGTGCCAGTAGTATAGATCGTTGGGGGCTCCAGCATTTT.

V is TRBV2 and J is TRBJ2-1; D perhaps matches TRBD2 (5 bases). Germline V lookup: CDR1 SNHLY, CDR2 FYNNEI. Trimming took off 6 bases at V and 7 bases at J, with 19 bases between the two ends. The CDR3 runs 15 residues. The CDR3: CASSPSGPAVNEQFF. CDR3 DNA: TGTGCCAGCAGCCCCTCCGGGCCAGCGGTAAATGAGCAGTTCTTC.

The DNA of the CDR3 is TGCAGTGCTAGATCTCAGCGACAGGGGATGACCTACGAGCAGTACTTC. Protein: CSARSQRQGMTYEQYF. V gene TRBV20-1 combines with J gene TRBJ2-7, with TRBD1 matching over 8 bases. Germline V gene sequence: CDR1 DFQATT, CDR2 SNEGSKA (reference sequence). After removal of 2 bases from V and 2 bases from J, the junction contained 11 bases not matched to a gene. The CDR3 is made up of 16 amino acids.

The gene calls are TRBV21-1 and TRBJ1-2. TRBV21-1 is marked as a pseudogene. There are 14 residues in the CDR3. This CDR3 is CASSKAAGRYGYTF. Written as DNA, the CDR3 is TGTGCCAGCAGCAAAGCTGCGGGTAGGTATGGCTACACCTTC.

The V gene is TRBV20-1, the J gene TRBJ2-7; TRBD1 is a possible D gene (6 bases). The germline V and J ends were trimmed by 0 bases and 2 bases, with 8 bases remaining between them. The length of the CDR3 is 13 residues. From germline, CDR1 is DFQATT and CDR2 SNEGSKA (reference sequence). CDR3: CSAREQGPYEQYF. In nucleotides, the CDR3 is TGCAGTGCTAGAGAACAGGGCCCCTACGAGCAGTACTTC.

The genes are TRBV12-3 or TRBV12-4 and TRBJ1-6; no reliable D call. V lost 1 base, J lost 4 bases, and 5 bases lay in between. The CDR3 spans 14 residues. The CDR3 loop reads CASSLGAYNSPLHF. The CDR3 DNA sequence: TGTGCCAGCAGTTTAGGGGCTTATAATTCACCCCTCCACTTT.

The chain joins TRBV28 to TRBJ1-5; weak D call: TRBD1 (5 bases). V was trimmed by 7 bases and J by 7 bases, leaving 14 bases between them. The CDR3 consists of 13 residues. Germline values: CDR1 MDHEN, CDR2 SYDVKM. The CDR3 sequence: CASKGRQLQPQHF. The DNA of the CDR3 is TGTGCCAGCAAGGGGAGGCAATTACAGCCCCAGCATTTT. Full variable domain (rest looked up from reference TRBV28 and TRBJ1-5): DVKVTQSSRYLVKRTGEKVFLECVQDMDHENMFWYRQDPGLGLRLIYFSYDVKMKEKGDIPEGYSVSREKKERFSLILESASTNQTSMYLCASKGRQLQPQHFGDGTRLSIL.

The sample holds a few counts of this clonotype. The rearrangement links TRBV20-1 to TRBJ2-5; weak D call: TRBD1 (5 bases). The CDR3 loop spans 13 amino acids. Trimming took off 0 bases at V and 4 bases at J, with 9 bases between the two ends. Germline V CDR1 and CDR2: DFQATT, SNEGSKA (reference sequence). In nucleotides, the CDR3 is TGCAGTGCTAGAGACAGGGTGACAGAGACCCAGTACTTC. Its protein product is CSARDRVTETQYF.

The CDR3 DNA reads as TGTGCCAGCAGTTACTCAGGGACCACAGATACGCAGTATTTT. It codes for CASSYSGTTDTQYF. The chain recombines TRBV6-2 or TRBV6-3 with TRBJ2-3, with D perhaps matching TRBD1 or TRBD2 (5 bases each). V was trimmed by 0 bases and J by 2 bases, leaving 6 bases between them. The CDR3 totals 14 residues. Looked up from germline, CDR1 is MNHEY and CDR2 is SVGEGT.

This clonotype was found a few times. The genes are TRBV7-6 and TRBJ2-3, with 7 nucleotides matching TRBD1. The CDR3 has 20 amino acids. The V gene's germline CDR1 is SGHVS and CDR2 FNYEAQ. V lost 1 base, J lost 4 bases, and 20 bases stayed unmatched. CDR3 DNA sequence: TGTGCCAGCAGCTTAGAGGGGGCTTCCAAGGGGCGTATTGTGGCAGATACGCAGTATTTT. It translates to CASSLEGASKGRIVADTQYF.

V gene TRBV19 combines with J gene TRBJ2-1; unclear D gene. This CDR3 contains 16 residues. The V end lost 3 bases, the J end lost 1 base, and 13 bases lay between the germline ends. Germline V gives CDR1 LNHDA, CDR2 SQIVND (reference sequence). The CDR3 here is CASSITIVGSYNEQFF. The CDR3 DNA follows: TGTGCCAGTAGTATTACGATTGTGGGGTCCTACAATGAGCAGTTCTTC.

J is TRBJ2-7 and V is TRBV7-6; 11 nucleotides line up with TRBD2. The V gene end was trimmed by 0 bases and the J gene end by 1 base; junction bases not matched to a gene: 2. CDR1 and CDR2 from the germline V gene are SGHVS and FNYEAQ. CDR3 length: 16 amino acids. This CDR3 reads CASSLASGRESYEQYF. CDR3 DNA: TGTGCCAGCAGCTTAGCTAGCGGGAGGGAGTCCTACGAGCAGTACTTC.

This clonotype was recorded a few times. The V and J genes are TRBV24-1 and TRBJ1-2; D might be TRBD1 (5 bases). The CDR3 extends over 14 amino acids. V lost 4 bases and J 4 bases, leaving 12 bases between the germline ends. Germline V gene sequence: CDR1 KGHDR, CDR2 SFDVKD. The CDR3 DNA follows: TGTGCCACCAGTGAAGGGGCTGTCGGCTATGGCTACACCTTC. Translating gives CATSEGAVGYGYTF.

The rearrangement joins TRBV2 to TRBJ2-5; no clear D gene. Trimming took 4 bases from V and 0 from J, leaving 6 bases between them. The CDR3 totals 13 residues. Per the germline V gene, CDR1 is SNHLY and CDR2 is FYNNEI. The CDR3 DNA reads as TGTGCCAGCAGTGGGTCTAACCAAGAGACCCAGTACTTC. It codes for CASSGSNQETQYF.

J is TRBJ2-5 and V is TRBV7-2; perhaps TRBD2 as D (7 bases). Germline CDR1 and CDR2: SGHTA and FQGNSA. The CDR3 sequence is 14 residues long. The V end was cut by 2 bases, the J end by 6 bases, with 13 bases between. As DNA, the CDR3 is TGTGCCAGCAGCTTAAGTCGGGGGGCGAAGACCCAGTACTTC. It is translated as CASSLSRGAKTQYF.